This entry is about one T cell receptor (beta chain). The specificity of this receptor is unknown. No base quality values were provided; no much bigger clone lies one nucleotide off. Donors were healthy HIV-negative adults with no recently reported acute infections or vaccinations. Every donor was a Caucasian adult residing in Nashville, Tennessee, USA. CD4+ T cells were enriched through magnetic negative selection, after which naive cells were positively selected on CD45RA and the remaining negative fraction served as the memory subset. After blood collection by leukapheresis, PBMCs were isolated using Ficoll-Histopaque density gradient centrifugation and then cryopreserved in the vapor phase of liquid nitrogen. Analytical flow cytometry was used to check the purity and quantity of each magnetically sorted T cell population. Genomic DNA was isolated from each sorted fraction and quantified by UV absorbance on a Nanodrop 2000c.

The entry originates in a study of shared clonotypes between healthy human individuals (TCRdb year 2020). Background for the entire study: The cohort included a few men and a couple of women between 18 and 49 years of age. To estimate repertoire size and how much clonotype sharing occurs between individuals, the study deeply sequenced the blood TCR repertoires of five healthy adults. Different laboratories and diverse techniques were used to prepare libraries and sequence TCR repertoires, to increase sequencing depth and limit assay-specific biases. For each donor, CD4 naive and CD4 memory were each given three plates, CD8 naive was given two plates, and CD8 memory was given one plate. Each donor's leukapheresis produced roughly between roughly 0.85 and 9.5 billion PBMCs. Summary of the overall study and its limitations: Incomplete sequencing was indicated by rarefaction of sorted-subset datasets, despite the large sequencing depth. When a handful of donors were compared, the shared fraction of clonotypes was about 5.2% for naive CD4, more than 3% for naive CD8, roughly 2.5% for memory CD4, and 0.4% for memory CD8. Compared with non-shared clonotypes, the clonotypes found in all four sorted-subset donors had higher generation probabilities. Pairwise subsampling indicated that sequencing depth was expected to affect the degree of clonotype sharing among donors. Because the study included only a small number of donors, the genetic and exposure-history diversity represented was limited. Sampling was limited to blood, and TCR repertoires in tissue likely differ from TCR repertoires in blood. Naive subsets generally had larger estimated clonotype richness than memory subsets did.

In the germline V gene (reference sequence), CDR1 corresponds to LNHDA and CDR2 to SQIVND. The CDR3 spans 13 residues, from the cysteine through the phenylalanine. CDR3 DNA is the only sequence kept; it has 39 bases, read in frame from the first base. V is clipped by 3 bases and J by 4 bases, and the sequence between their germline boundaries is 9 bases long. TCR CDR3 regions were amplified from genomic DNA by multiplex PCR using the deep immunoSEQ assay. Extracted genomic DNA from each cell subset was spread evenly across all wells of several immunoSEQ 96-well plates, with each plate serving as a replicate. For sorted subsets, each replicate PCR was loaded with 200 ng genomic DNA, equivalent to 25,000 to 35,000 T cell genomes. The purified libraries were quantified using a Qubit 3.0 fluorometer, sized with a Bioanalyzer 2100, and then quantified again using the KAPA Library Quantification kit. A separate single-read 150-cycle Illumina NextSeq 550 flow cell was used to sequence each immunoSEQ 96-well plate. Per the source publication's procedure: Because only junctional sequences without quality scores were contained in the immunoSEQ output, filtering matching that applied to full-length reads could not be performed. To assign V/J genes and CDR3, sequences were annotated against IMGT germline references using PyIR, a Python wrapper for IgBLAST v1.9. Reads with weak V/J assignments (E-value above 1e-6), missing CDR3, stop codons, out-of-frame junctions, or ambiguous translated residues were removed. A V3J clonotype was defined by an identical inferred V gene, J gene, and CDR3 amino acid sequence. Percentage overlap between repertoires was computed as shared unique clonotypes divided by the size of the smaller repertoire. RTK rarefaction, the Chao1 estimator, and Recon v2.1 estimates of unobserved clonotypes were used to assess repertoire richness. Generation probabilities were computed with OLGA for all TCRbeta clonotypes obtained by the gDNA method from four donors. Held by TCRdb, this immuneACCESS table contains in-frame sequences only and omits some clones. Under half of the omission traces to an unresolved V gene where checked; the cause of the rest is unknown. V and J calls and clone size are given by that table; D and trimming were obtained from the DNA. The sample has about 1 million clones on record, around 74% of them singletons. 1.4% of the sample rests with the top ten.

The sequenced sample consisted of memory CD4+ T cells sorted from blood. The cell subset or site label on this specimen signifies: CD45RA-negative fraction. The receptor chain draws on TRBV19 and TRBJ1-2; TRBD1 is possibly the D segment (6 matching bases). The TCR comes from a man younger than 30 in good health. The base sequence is TGTGCCAGTAGTATGGGACACATCTATGGCTACACCTTC. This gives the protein CASSMGHIYGYTF.